This T cell receptor beta chain was observed in a study of T cells after posttransplantation cyclophosphamide. TCRdb's copy holds only in-frame clones and misses some; the assay was immunoSEQ multiplex PCR. Recorded here are just over 25,000 clones, none singletons. The V gene's germline CDR1 is WSHSY and CDR2 SAAADI. Trimming removed 8 bases from V and 3 bases from J; junction bases left unmatched: 13. There are 17 residues in the CDR3. This related bone marrow graft donor gave peripheral blood on the day of marrow donation. Many counts were recorded for this clone. Its antigen is currently unknown. General study points: TRB overlap between skin or GI tissue T cells and blood was limited. After PTCy, TRB diversity resembled that of CNI/methotrexate controls. Donor-recipient repertoire similarity was low at 1-2 months, rising over year one.

The chain uses TRBV10-2 and TRBJ2-1; 10 bases are a match to TRBD2. The source is a man aged 50-60 years in good health, CMV-negative, and a related stem cell transplant donor. Specimen: PBMCs. For the CDR3, the DNA is TGCGCCAGCCTAAAAAAAGAACTAGCGGGGCACTACAATGAGCAGTTCTTC. This sequence encodes CASLKKELAGHYNEQFF.